The 5 T cell receptor beta chains reported below all come from one sample, sequenced in a study of cytomegalovirus exposure and HLA in healthy donors. Primers for the PCR totalled 60 Vbeta and 13 Jbeta. TCRdb's table, derived via immunoSEQ multiplex PCR, lists solely in-frame clones and lacks some. Of about 300,000 clones listed, roughly 85% are singletons. Sequencing used PBMCs. The receptors shown here come from a man in his forties in good health and CMV-seropositive.

Concerning this clone itself: Other DNA sequences in the same sample also yield this CDR3. CDR3 amino acids: CASSSIDNEQFF. The CDR3 DNA sequence: TGTGCCAGCAGCTCGATAGACAATGAGCAGTTCTTC. The V gene is TRBV7-9, the J gene TRBJ2-1; no clear D. Germline loops: CDR1 SEHNR, CDR2 FQNEAQ (reference sequence). The CDR3 consists of 12 residues. V was pared by 4 bases and J by 5 bases, with 6 bases between.

The V and J genes are TRBV7-2 and TRBJ2-1, with TRBD2 as a possible D gene (5 bases). V shed 2 bases and J shed 6 bases, with 8 bases lying between them. CDR1 is SGHTA and CDR2 is FQGNSA in the germline V gene. CDR3 size: 13 residues. This CDR3 reads CASSLSLVNEQFF. The CDR3 DNA follows: TGTGCCAGCAGCTTATCACTAGTCAATGAGCAGTTCTTC.

The chain combines TRBV19 with TRBJ2-3; 8 bases are shared with TRBD2. With V trimmed by 7 bases and J by 2 bases, 8 bases remained unmatched. The CDR3 extends over 15 amino acids. The germline V gene has CDR1 LNHDA and CDR2 SQIVND (reference sequence). The CDR3 sequence is CASTPTGRATDTQYF. In DNA, the CDR3 is TGTGCCAGTACTCCAACCGGGAGGGCCACAGATACGCAGTATTTT.

The CDR3 is CASSPGGNLNTEAFF. The DNA of the CDR3 is TGCGCCAGCAGCCCAGGGGGCAATCTGAACACTGAAGCTTTCTTT. This rearrangement joins TRBV4-3 to TRBJ1-1; 8 bases line up with TRBD1. The V segment lost 4 bases and the J segment 0 bases; nucleotides outside the gene matches: 4. The CDR3 is 15 amino acids. Germline values: CDR1 LGHNA, CDR2 YSLEER.

This rearrangement joins TRBV2 to TRBJ2-3, with 8 bases identical to TRBD2. The CDR3 loop spans 15 amino acids. Germline CDR1 reads SNHLY; CDR2 reads FYNNEI. Trimming cost V 6 bases and J 2 bases; bases outside gene matches: 7. The CDR3 is CASRPTSGVTDTQYF. The CDR3 DNA is TGTGCCAGCAGACCCACTAGCGGAGTCACAGATACGCAGTATTTT.